Included here is one T cell receptor (beta chain) sequence, with context. In the original processing: Estimates of nucleated cell counts were drawn from the amplification of reference gene primers. Libraries were prepared by immunoSEQ multiplex PCR; TCRdb keeps only in-frame clonotypes and omits some of them. V, J and clone size reflect that table, while D and trimming were determined from the DNA. The data show around 500,000 clones, 70% to 90% seen once. The data were taken from a study of blood T cell repertoires in COVID-19. About the study: Acute and convalescent COVID-19 samples came from the United States, Italy and Spain. In each case, the material was cDNA or gDNA derived from T cells, B-cell-depleted T cells, or PBMCs.

CDR1 is SGHRS and CDR2 is YFSETQ in the germline V gene. The J segment lost 5 bases and the V segment lost 4 bases, leaving 7 bases of the junction unmatched. The CDR3 covers 14 residues. The sequence came from a human donor in a cohort sampled during active COVID-19. Material for sequencing was peripheral blood. The chain joins TRBV5-1 to TRBJ2-5; 8 positions agree with TRBD1. The CDR3 DNA sequence: TGCGCCAGCAGCCATCCGGACAGGGTGGAGACCCAGTACTTC. The encoded protein is CASSHPDRVETQYF.